This T cell receptor (beta chain) was observed in a study of control samples from healthy donors and cancer patients. This table comes from immunoSEQ multiplex PCR, and its TCRdb copy is limited to in-frame clones, with some not included. The data hold 55,000 to 75,000 clones, with around 87% observed a single time. V shed 1 base and J 6 bases; nucleotides not matched to a gene: 4. The V gene's germline CDR1 is LNHDA and CDR2 SQIVND (reference sequence). The CDR3 sequence is 15 residues long. The chain links TRBV19 to TRBJ2-2, with 8 bases matching TRBD1. The receptor's source is a woman aged 45-60 years with head and neck cancer. Sequencing input: PBMCs. CDR3 DNA: TGTGCCAGTAGTATAGGGACAGGGTATGCCGGGGAGCTGTTTTTT. This gives the protein CASSIGTGYAGELFF. Based on the CDR3 plus reference TRBV19 and TRBJ2-2, the full variable domain is DGGITQSPKYLFRKEGQNVTLSCEQNLNHDAMYWYRQDPGQGLRLIYYSQIVNDFQKGDIAEGYSVSREKKESFPLTVTSAQKNPTAFYLCASSIGTGYAGELFFGEGSRLTVL.